This T cell receptor (beta chain) was identified during a study of blood T cell repertoires in COVID-19 (dated by TCRdb to 2018 to 2020). Study-wide context: Samples from collaborators originated in the United States, Italy and Spain and spanned both the acute and convalescent phases of COVID-19. The material from the prospective study consisted of cDNA or gDNA derived from T cells, B-cell-depleted T cells, or PBMCs. The dataset comprised deeply sampled blood TCRbeta repertoires from subjects exposed to, actively infected with, or recovered from COVID-19. The repertoires were released in a freely available public database intended as a resource for research on the immune response to SARS-CoV-2. Samples were obtained from the ongoing ImmuneRACE study (first 160 participants) and from 1,200 or so subjects provided by 6 global collaborators. A de-identified subject ID, COVID-19 status, age in years and sex were almost always included in the sample metadata. HLA class I and class II types, where available, came from metadata supplied by the sample provider rather than from assay-based typing.

A note on this clone: Its target antigen remains unknown. Base qualities are not at hand, and no much larger clone is one base apart.

Study-wide conclusions, independent of this receptor: The amount of clinical and demographic metadata varied by source and participant and was provided uncurated.

The germline V gene (reference sequence) provides CDR1 LNHNV and CDR2 YYDKDF. Its CDR3 holds 15 amino acids, cysteine through phenylalanine. The sequence is cut down to CDR3 DNA, 45 bases in frame from base 1. A distance of 12 bases separates the germline ends of V and J, which lose 1 base and 6 bases respectively. In Seattle, one collaborating source enrolled patients while the infection was active and tracked those patients longitudinally over the course of disease. Collaborating institutions collected whole blood in K2EDTA tubes following their own protocols. For TCRbeta analysis, collaborators shipped samples in one of three forms: frozen whole blood, isolated PBMCs, or DNA extracted from either of those sample types. TCRbeta CDR3 regions were amplified from genomic DNA using the immunoSEQ Assay, a bias-controlled multiplex PCR. The study's own analysis went as follows. The number of nucleated cells in each sample was estimated from the amplification of reference gene primers within the assay. Sequence reads were collapsed and filtered to measure the absolute abundance of every unique TCRbeta CDR3 rearrangement. Productive Simpson clonality was computed per sample as the square root of Simpson's diversity index over productive rearrangements. The table was pulled from immuneACCESS by TCRdb, which kept in-frame rearrangements only. Such tables lose some clones; where checked, under half of the loss comes from unresolved V genes, and the rest has no known cause. The V and J calls and clone size are taken from that table; D and trimming were inferred from the DNA. The sample data list roughly 290,000 clones, and about 86% of these were observed just once. The ten biggest clones cover 15% to 19% of the sample.

The sequence was collected from a person aged 65-85 years with COVID-19, enrolled during active disease. Sequenced input: peripheral blood. The sequence links TRBV15 to TRBJ2-2; the best D guess is TRBD2, with 6 bases matching. For the CDR3, the sequence is CATSRVSGGSGELFF. DNA sequence: TGTGCCACCAGCAGAGTTTCAGGAGGGTCCGGGGAGCTGTTTTTT.